This TCR beta chain was captured by sequencing in a study of T cell repertoires in cytomegalovirus infection. At the level of the study: Public TCR beta signature analysis indicated the presence of both CMV infection and matching HLA type. Points from the study as a whole: CMV-specific HLA-C-restricted TCR beta clonotypes dominated the ex vivo response.

TCRdb re-called the reads through MiXCR, storing one row per CDR3 protein. The sample lists 44,000 or so distinct CDR3 sequences, about a fifth occurring once. The germline V and J ends were trimmed by 5 bases and 9 bases, with 10 bases remaining between them. This CDR3 contains 11 residues. Germline values: CDR1 SGHTA, CDR2 FQGNSA. This clonotype turned up a few times. Its cognate antigen is unknown. Material: CD8+ T cells from cultured PBMCs, obtained from culture after CMV antigen stimulation. V usage is TRBV7-2 and J usage is TRBJ1-2, with D unclear. This clonotype originated in a human donor in good health (CMV status not recorded). Some clones in this sample may be carry-over from other donors' samples. The CDR3 protein is CASSPGSRYTF. The CDR3 bases are TGTGCCAGCAGCCCGGGCTCCCGCTACACCTTC.